This TCR beta chain is drawn from a study of blood T cell repertoires in COVID-19. This CDR3 comprises 15 residues. CDR1 is SNHLY, CDR2 FYNNEI, per germline. J was trimmed by 8 bases and V by 6 bases; bases with no gene match: 15. This clone was found a few times. Sequencing was performed with immunoSEQ multiplex PCR; in TCRdb, only in-frame clones are kept and a portion is missing. Among approximately 300,000 clones listed, 89% were seen once. The sequence was obtained from a man aged 18 to 35 who had recovered from COVID-19. Sequenced input: peripheral blood. V usage is TRBV2 and J usage is TRBJ1-2; 7 bases are shared with TRBD1. The CDR3 spells CASRDGTARYLGYTF. The CDR3 DNA reads TGTGCCAGCAGAGACGGGACAGCCCGGTATTTGGGCTACACCTTC.